The rows below give T cell receptor beta chains drawn from one sample of a study of identical twins. TCRdb called the 5' RACE reads again in MiXCR, with one record for every CDR3 protein. The sample contains fewer than 500,000 distinct CDR3 sequences, 20% to 30% of which appear only once. The same specimen was also included in a second study, on T cells expressing NK-cell markers.

What was sequenced was CD4+ T cells sorted from blood. Receptor source: a woman aged 18-29 years in good health. Each CDR3 is given without its conserved first and last residue.

J gene | V gene | CDR3 protein
TRBJ2-1 | TRBV6-5 | ASSYVSSGGYEQF
TRBJ2-2 | TRBV6-2/TRBV6-3 | ASSYSSATGELF
TRBJ2-2 | TRBV15 | ATSGGIMSTGELF
TRBJ2-2 | TRBV4-3 | ASSQGRAVNTGELF
TRBJ2-1 | TRBV5-1 | ASSPPGLAGISEQF
TRBJ2-1 | TRBV5-1 | ASSLGPAGGKNEQF
TRBJ2-5 | TRBV10-3 | AISETDQETQY
TRBJ2-7 | TRBV7-9 | ASSFPYEGTSYEQY
TRBJ2-7 | TRBV5-5 | ASSPGTGIYEQY
TRBJ1-2 | TRBV3-1 | ASSGRGPDYGYT
TRBJ2-3 | TRBV24-1 | ATSETSTDTQY
TRBJ1-5 | TRBV20-1 | SARDLGSNQPQH
TRBJ2-3 | TRBV10-3 | AISNSGRDTDTQY
TRBJ1-3 | TRBV3-1 | ASSQGTGNTIY
TRBJ2-7 | TRBV6-5 | ASSYGGVQY
TRBJ2-2 | TRBV5-1 | ASRGGLNTGELF
TRBJ1-1 | TRBV20-1 | SARGALGNMNTEAF
TRBJ1-1 | TRBV20-1 | SAPTPYQTEAF
TRBJ2-5 | TRBV7-8 | ASSPNRDEETQY
TRBJ2-7 | TRBV16 | ASSANRGSTYEQY
TRBJ2-1 | TRBV7-9 | ASNHLIGGSGNNEQF
TRBJ1-2 | TRBV18 | ASSPPRQAYGYT
TRBJ2-7 | TRBV20-1 | SAEGRTDYEQY
TRBJ2-3 | TRBV20-1 | SARDGLAGGNTQC